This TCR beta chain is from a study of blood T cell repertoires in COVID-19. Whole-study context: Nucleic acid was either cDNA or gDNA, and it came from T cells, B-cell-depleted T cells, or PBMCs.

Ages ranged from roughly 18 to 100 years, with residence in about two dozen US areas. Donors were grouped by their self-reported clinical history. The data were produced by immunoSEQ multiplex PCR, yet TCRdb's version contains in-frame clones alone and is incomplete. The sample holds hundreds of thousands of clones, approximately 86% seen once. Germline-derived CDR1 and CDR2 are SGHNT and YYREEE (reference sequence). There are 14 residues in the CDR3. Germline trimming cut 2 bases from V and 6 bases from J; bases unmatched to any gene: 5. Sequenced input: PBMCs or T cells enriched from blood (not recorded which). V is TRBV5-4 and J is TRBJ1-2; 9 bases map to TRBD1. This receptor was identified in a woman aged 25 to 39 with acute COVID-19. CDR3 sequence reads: CASSFRDRVHGYTF. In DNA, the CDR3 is TGTGCCAGCAGCTTTCGGGACAGGGTGCATGGCTACACCTTC.